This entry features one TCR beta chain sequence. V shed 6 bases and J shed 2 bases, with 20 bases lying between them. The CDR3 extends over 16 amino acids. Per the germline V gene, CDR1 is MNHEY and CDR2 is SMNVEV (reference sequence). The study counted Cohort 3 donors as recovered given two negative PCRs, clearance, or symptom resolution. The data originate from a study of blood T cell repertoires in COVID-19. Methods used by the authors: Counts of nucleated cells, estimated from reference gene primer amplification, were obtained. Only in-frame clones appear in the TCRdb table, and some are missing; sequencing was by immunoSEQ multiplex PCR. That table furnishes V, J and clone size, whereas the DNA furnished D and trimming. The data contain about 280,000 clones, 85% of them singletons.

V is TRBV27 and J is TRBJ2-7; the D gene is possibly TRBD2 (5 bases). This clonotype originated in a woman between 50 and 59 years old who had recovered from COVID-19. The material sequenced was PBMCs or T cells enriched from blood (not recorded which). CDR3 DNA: TGTGCCAGCAGCAGGAGAAGCGGATTCCAACCCTACGAGCAGTACTTC. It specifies CASSRRSGFQPYEQYF.